Presented here are 14 T cell receptor beta chains from one specimen sequenced in a study of blood T cell repertoires in COVID-19. This table comes from immunoSEQ multiplex PCR, and its TCRdb copy is limited to in-frame clones, with some not included. The sample has about 240,000 clones, around 89% seen once. The sample was PBMCs or T cells enriched from blood (not recorded which). All receptors derive from a woman in her 30s who had recovered from COVID-19.

CDR3 in DNA: TGTGCCAGCAAACGAAGCGCCTATGGCTACACCTTC. As protein: CASKRSAYGYTF. The chain is built from TRBV6-5 and TRBJ1-2; no definite D call. V lost 7 bases and J lost 4, with 10 bases in between. This CDR3 has 12 amino acids. CDR1 and CDR2 from the germline V gene are MNHEY and SVGAGI.

This chain connects TRBV30 to TRBJ1-2, with 8 positions matching TRBD1. The CDR3 runs to 15 residues. Trimming removed 3 bases from V and 5 bases from J; junction bases left unmatched: 11. The germline V gene has CDR1 GTSNPN and CDR2 SVGIG (reference sequence). CDR3 amino acids: CAWSLGTGQGYGYTF. The DNA of the CDR3 is TGTGCCTGGAGCTTAGGGACAGGACAAGGGTATGGCTACACCTTC. Variable domain in full (rest from reference TRBV30 and TRBJ1-2): SQTIHQWPATLVQPVGSPLSLECTVEGTSNPNLYWYRQAAGRGLQLLFYSVGIGQISSEVPQNLSASRPQDRQFILSSKKLLLSDSGFYLCAWSLGTGQGYGYTFGSGTRLTVV.

This clone was seen only once. The chain recombines TRBV27 with TRBJ2-2, with 7 bases lining up with TRBD2. J lost 1 base, V lost 2 bases, and 7 bases had no gene match. Germline lookup yields CDR1 MNHEY and CDR2 SMNVEV (reference sequence). This CDR3 has 17 amino acids. Here the CDR3 DNA reads TGTGCCAGCAGTTTAGGGTTGCGGGAGAGGAACACCGGGGAGCTGTTTTTT. This codes for CASSLGLRERNTGELFF.

This chain connects TRBV19 to TRBJ1-2, with a weak D call TRBD1 (6 bases). The V gene's germline CDR1 is LNHDA and CDR2 SQIVND (reference sequence). The V and J ends lost 0 bases and 3 bases respectively, with 11 bases between them. The CDR3 length is 15 residues. This CDR3 reads CASSIDPTGDYGYTF. CDR3 in DNA: TGTGCCAGTAGTATAGACCCGACAGGTGACTATGGCTACACCTTC.

This chain joins TRBV7-2 and TRBJ2-2, with 11 bases aligning to TRBD2. V was clipped by 4 bases and J by 7 bases; unmatched bases: 5. The CDR3 is 15 amino acids. Germline CDR1 reads SGHTA; CDR2 reads FQGNSA. This chain's CDR3 is CASSSLAGVGGELFF. CDR3 in DNA: TGTGCCAGCAGCTCACTAGCGGGAGTTGGCGGGGAGCTGTTTTTT.

This chain connects TRBV11-2 to TRBJ2-5; D possibly corresponds to TRBD2 (6 bases). Germline assignment: CDR1 SGHAT and CDR2 FQNNGV. This CDR3 has 18 amino acids. Trimming stripped 1 base from V and 5 bases from J, with 23 bases between. The CDR3 spells CASSLAGVRVGVRETQYF. The CDR3 region has the DNA TGTGCCAGCAGCTTAGCGGGGGTTAGGGTCGGAGTTCGGGAGACCCAGTACTTC.

The sample holds a few counts of this clone. This chain joins TRBV7-6 and TRBJ2-2, with 7 bases that match TRBD2. CDR3 length: 16 amino acids. CDR1 and CDR2 (germline): SGHVS, FNYEAQ. V lost 5 bases, J lost 1 base, and 7 bases stayed unmatched. The chain's CDR3 is CASSPTSLLNTGELFF. The CDR3 bases are TGTGCCAGCAGCCCGACTAGCCTCCTGAACACCGGGGAGCTGTTTTTT.

The V and J genes are TRBV30 and TRBJ1-2; D call uncertain. V lost 1 base to trimming and J lost 2 bases, with 11 bases between them. The germline V gene encodes CDR1 GTSNPN and CDR2 SVGIG (reference sequence). This CDR3 contains 14 residues. The DNA for the CDR3 is TGTGCCTGGAGTGCCGGACTGTTCAACTATGGCTACACCTTC. The encoded protein is CAWSAGLFNYGYTF.

The genes are TRBV9 and TRBJ1-1; tentatively, D is TRBD1 (5 bases). V was trimmed by 10 bases and J by 1 base, leaving 17 bases between them. This CDR3 has 14 amino acids. CDR1 and CDR2 (germline): SGDLS, YYNGEE. The CDR3 loop is CASGSGDTNTEAFF. The CDR3 DNA follows: TGTGCCTCCGGGTCGGGGGATACGAACACTGAAGCTTTCTTT.

The chain uses TRBV18 and TRBJ1-1, with 9 positions matching TRBD1. This CDR3 has 18 residues. V lost 4 bases and J lost 3; bases outside the gene matches: 15. Germline assignment: CDR1 KGHSH and CDR2 LQKENI. The CDR3 protein is CASSRKFGTGIEDTEAFF. The CDR3 DNA reads as TGTGCCAGCTCACGTAAATTTGGGACAGGGATTGAGGACACTGAAGCTTTCTTT. Looking up the rest from reference TRBV18 and TRBJ1-1 gives the full variable domain: NAGVMQNPRHLVRRRGQEARLRCSPMKGHSHVYWYRQLPEEGLKFMVYLQKENIIDESGMPKERFSAEFPKEGPSILRIQQVVRGDSAAYFCASSRKFGTGIEDTEAFFGQGTRLTVV.

This chain joins TRBV29-1 and TRBJ2-1, with 11 bases identical to TRBD2. This CDR3 region has 16 residues. Germline CDR1 and CDR2: SQVTM and ANQGSEA. Trimming at V came to 4 bases and at J to 5 bases, leaving 10 bases not matched to a gene. The DNA for the CDR3 is TGCAGCGTTGTCCTAGGGACTAGCGGAAGACACAATGAGCAGTTCTTC. It yields the protein CSVVLGTSGRHNEQFF.

The rearrangement joins TRBV19 to TRBJ1-2; D is possibly TRBD1 (6 bases). Germline V gives CDR1 LNHDA, CDR2 SQIVND (reference sequence). Trimming removed 10 bases at V and 2 bases at J, with 20 bases between. This CDR3 has 15 residues. The CDR3 region has the DNA TGTGCCACGAAGCACTACGAGGGGGTCAACTATGGCTACACCTTC. It translates to CATKHYEGVNYGYTF.

This clone was seen only a few times. This chain connects TRBV4-1 to TRBJ1-2; no firm D call. The CDR3 is 14 amino acids. The germline CDR1 and CDR2 sequences are MGHRA and YSYEKL. Trimming took 4 bases from V and 8 from J, leaving 17 bases between them. The CDR3 region has the DNA TGCGCCAGCAGCCTCCTTGCGGGGTCGGGAGGCTACACCTTC. Protein: CASSLLAGSGGYTF.

The chain recombines TRBV7-3 with TRBJ1-1, with a weak D call TRBD1 (5 bases). There are 15 residues in the CDR3. Between the trimmed V and J ends, which lost 2 bases and 0 bases, there was a span of 10 bases. Germline lookup yields CDR1 SGHTA and CDR2 FQGTGA. CDR3 DNA: TGTGCCAGCAGCTTACAAGGGGCCCTGAACACTGAAGCTTTCTTT. This gives the protein CASSLQGALNTEAFF.